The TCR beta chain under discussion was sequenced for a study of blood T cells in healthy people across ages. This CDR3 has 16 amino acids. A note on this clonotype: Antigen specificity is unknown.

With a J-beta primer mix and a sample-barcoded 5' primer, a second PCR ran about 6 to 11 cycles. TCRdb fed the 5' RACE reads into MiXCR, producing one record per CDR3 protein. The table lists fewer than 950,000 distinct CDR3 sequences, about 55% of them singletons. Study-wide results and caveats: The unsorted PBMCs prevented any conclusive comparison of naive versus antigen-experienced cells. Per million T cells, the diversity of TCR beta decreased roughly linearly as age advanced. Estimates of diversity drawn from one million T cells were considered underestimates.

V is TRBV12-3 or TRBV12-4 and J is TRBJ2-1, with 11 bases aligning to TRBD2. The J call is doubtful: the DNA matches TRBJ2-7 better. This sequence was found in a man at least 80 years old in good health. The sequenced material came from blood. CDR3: CASSFTSGSAYNEQYF. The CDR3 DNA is TGTGCCAGCAGTTTCACTAGCGGGAGTGCCTACAATGAGCAGTACTTC.